This TCR beta chain was documented in a study of long-term antiretroviral therapy in people with HIV. Run at survey level, the immunoSEQ assay was version v3.0. Sequenced by immunoSEQ multiplex PCR; TCRdb stores in-frame clones only, minus some. The sample contains 30,000 to 50,000 clones, more than 80% of which appear only once. Details on this clone: The antigen is unknown.

Study findings and constraints: It was not possible to obtain data on ART adherence, viral resistance or therapy changes. Sampling of blood ran from about 2003 to 2017, and older ART regimens were possibly in use.

The source was unsorted PBMCs, collected 3.1 years after starting antiretroviral therapy. The receptor comes from a woman aged 50 to 60 with HIV.

CDR3 DNA: TGTGCCAGCAGTGACTCGGGAACAGGACTAGCGGGGGTCAATGAGCAGTTCTTC. Translated: CASSDSGTGLAGVNEQFF. The chain links TRBV6-4 to TRBJ2-1, with 13 bases matching TRBD2. J lost 6 bases, V lost 0 bases, and 8 bases had no gene match. CDR1 and CDR2 (germline): MRHNA, SNTAGT. The CDR3 length is 18 residues.